The TCR beta chain under discussion was sequenced for a study of cytomegalovirus exposure and HLA in healthy donors. The CDR3 spans 13 residues. The ends were cut back, 2 bases at V and 3 bases at J, with 9 bases in the middle. Germline V gene data show CDR1 as SGHDT and CDR2 as YYEEEE. Primers included in the PCR were 60 Vbeta and 13 Jbeta primers. Assay used: immunoSEQ multiplex PCR; TCRdb lists only in-frame clones, some missing. The table lists over 150,000 clones, about 78% of them singletons. Sequenced input: PBMCs. The TCR originated in a woman aged 25 to 39 in good health and CMV-seronegative. V gene TRBV5-6 combines with J gene TRBJ2-7; no firm D call. Here the CDR3 DNA reads TGTGCCAGCAGCTTTGGCGGCCGCTACGAGCAGTACTTC. As protein: CASSFGGRYEQYF.